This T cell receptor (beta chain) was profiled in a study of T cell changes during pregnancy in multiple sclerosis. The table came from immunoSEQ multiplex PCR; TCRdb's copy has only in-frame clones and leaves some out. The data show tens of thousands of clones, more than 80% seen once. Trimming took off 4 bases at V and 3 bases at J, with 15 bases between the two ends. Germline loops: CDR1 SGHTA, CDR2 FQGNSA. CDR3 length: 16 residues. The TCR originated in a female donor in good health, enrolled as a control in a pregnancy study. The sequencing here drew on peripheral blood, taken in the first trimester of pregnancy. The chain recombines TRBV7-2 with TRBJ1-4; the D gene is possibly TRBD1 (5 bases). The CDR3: CASSYPGVRANEKLFF. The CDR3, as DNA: TGTGCCAGCAGCTATCCGGGGGTTAGGGCTAATGAAAAACTGTTTTTT.